This T cell receptor beta chain was profiled in a study of blood T cell repertoires in COVID-19. On the study more broadly: T cells, B-cell-depleted T cells, or PBMCs provided the cDNA or gDNA that served as material.

Sequencing was performed with immunoSEQ multiplex PCR; in TCRdb, only in-frame clones are kept and a portion is missing. This sample carries about 200,000 clones, around nine tenths of them seen once, and the ten largest clones take approximately 6%. The CDR3 has 15 amino acids. The germline V gene encodes CDR1 MNHEY and CDR2 SVGAGI. J gave up 3 bases and V 2 bases, and 3 bases lay outside the gene matches. This TCR came from a man aged 40-55 years with active or convalescent COVID-19. V is TRBV6-5 and J is TRBJ2-7; TRBD1 agrees at 11 bases. Sequencing input: peripheral blood. The CDR3 loop is CASSYTGTGGYEQYF. The DNA of the CDR3 is TGTGCCAGCAGTTACACCGGGACAGGGGGCTACGAGCAGTACTTC.